The clone carrying this T cell receptor beta chain was seen a single time. The data were taken from a study of T cell changes during pregnancy in multiple sclerosis. The data were produced by immunoSEQ multiplex PCR, yet TCRdb's version contains in-frame clones alone and is incomplete. The profile covers about 92,000 clones, with 80% to 95% appearing a single time and around 2.7% taken by the ten largest. Trimming removed 3 bases at V and 1 base at J, with 11 bases between. There are 15 residues in the CDR3. From germline, CDR1 is MGHDK and CDR2 SYGVNS. The chain couples TRBV25-1 to TRBJ2-3; D uncertain. The clonotype originates from a female donor with multiple sclerosis, enrolled in a pregnancy study. The material sequenced was peripheral blood, taken in the first trimester of pregnancy. CDR3 protein: CASSDSPPGTDTQYF. For the CDR3, the DNA is TGTGCCAGCAGTGACAGTCCGCCTGGCACAGATACGCAGTATTTT.